The clone carrying this TCR beta chain was detected many times. The antigen remains unidentified. The data stem from a study of HIV-infected patients and healthy controls. Alpha and beta constant-region primers primed reverse transcription of about 0.5 ug RNA. Separate chain-specific third strand synthesis with multiplexing indices produced the alpha and beta libraries. Each CDR3 protein is one row after TCRdb ran MiXCR on the 5' RACE reads. The repertoire holds roughly 8,900 distinct CDR3 sequences, 5.8% seen once, with 7.7% in the top ten. Whole-study findings and limits: Significant mean usage differences between HIV-infected patients and controls involved eight alpha and eight beta V genes.

Whole blood was used without fractionation, so all unsorted peripheral T cells were included. RNA came from 2.5 to 3 ml of peripheral blood. Trimming pared 2 bases from V and 3 bases from J, leaving 14 bases between. CDR1 and CDR2 (germline): LGHNA, YSLEER. This CDR3 has 15 residues. The specimen was blood. The chain has TRBV4-3 and TRBJ2-7; D is possibly TRBD1 (6 bases). The receptor was derived from an adult in good health. CDR3 DNA: TGCGCCAGCAGCCAACAGGGGACATCCCACTACGAGCAGTACTTC. Translation: CASSQQGTSHYEQYF.